This TCR beta chain is from a study of T cells after yellow fever vaccination. V trimming: 6 bases; J trimming: 0 bases; junction bases outside the gene matches: 11. The CDR3 runs 17 residues. Per germline, CDR1 MNHNY and CDR2 SVGAGI (reference sequence). MiXCR, applied by TCRdb to the 5' RACE reads, yields one record per CDR3 protein. The profile shows 150,000 to 200,000 distinct CDR3 sequences, 7% to 10% of them singletons. This chain uses TRBV6-6 with TRBJ1-5; TRBD1 matches at 7 bases. The receptor was derived from a man aged 18 to 30 who received the YFV17D yellow fever vaccine. The sample consisted of CD8+ T cells sorted from PBMCs, taken 45 days after the yellow fever booster vaccination. CDR3 nucleotides: TGTGCCAGCAGCCACAGGGGTCCCGAATATAGCAATCAGCCCCAGCATTTT. This encodes CASSHRGPEYSNQPQHF.